This T cell receptor (beta chain) was observed in a study of cytomegalovirus exposure and HLA in healthy donors. Study in general: Researchers found that around 80% of 350 to 500 genotyped donors fell within the Caucasian-associated ancestry cluster.

V lost 2 bases, J lost 8 bases, and 10 bases lay in between. Germline-derived CDR1 and CDR2 are LNHDA and SQIVND (reference sequence). The CDR3 runs 13 residues. Primers included in the PCR were 60 Vbeta and 13 Jbeta primers. TCRdb's copy holds only in-frame clones and misses some; the assay was immunoSEQ multiplex PCR. The repertoire holds 140,000 to 150,000 clones, with roughly 80% as singletons. The source is a female donor in good health and CMV-seronegative. The source material was PBMCs. The chain links TRBV19 to TRBJ2-1; TRBD1 is a possible D gene (5 bases). This CDR3 reads CASSIQQGYEQFF. The CDR3 bases are TGTGCCAGTAGTATACAGCAGGGTTATGAGCAGTTCTTC.